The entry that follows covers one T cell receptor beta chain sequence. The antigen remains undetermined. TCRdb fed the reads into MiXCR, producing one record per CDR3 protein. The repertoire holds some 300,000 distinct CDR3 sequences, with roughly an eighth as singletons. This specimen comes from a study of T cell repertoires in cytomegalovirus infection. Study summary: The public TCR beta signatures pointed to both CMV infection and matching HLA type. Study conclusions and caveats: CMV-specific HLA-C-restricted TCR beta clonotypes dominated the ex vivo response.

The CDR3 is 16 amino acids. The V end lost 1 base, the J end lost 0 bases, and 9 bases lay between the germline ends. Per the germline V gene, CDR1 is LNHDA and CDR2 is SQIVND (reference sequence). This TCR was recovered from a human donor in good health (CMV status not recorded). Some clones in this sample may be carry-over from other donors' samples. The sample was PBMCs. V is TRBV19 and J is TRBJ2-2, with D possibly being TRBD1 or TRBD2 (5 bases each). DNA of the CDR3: TGTGCCAGTAGTATAGCGGGGCAGACGAACACCGGGGAGCTGTTTTTT. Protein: CASSIAGQTNTGELFF.